The 9 T cell receptor beta chains below all came from one sample that was sequenced in a study of shared clonotypes between healthy human individuals. Measured with immunoSEQ multiplex PCR; TCRdb has only the in-frame clones, and not every one. The sample has under 2,500,000 clones; approximately 96% are singletons. Specimen: naive CD4+ T cells sorted from blood. Subset of the sample: CD45RA+ positively selected. The origin of the receptors is a man younger than 30 in good health.

The chain has TRBV7-2 and TRBJ1-2; D possibly corresponds to TRBD1 (5 bases). The germline V gene has CDR1 SGHTA and CDR2 FQGNSA. CDR3 length: 13 residues. Trimming shortened V by 1 base and J by 7 bases, and 10 bases separated the two germline ends. The CDR3 region has the DNA TGTGCCAGCAGCTTAGGGTGGGACGGTGGCTACACCTTC. Amino acid sequence: CASSLGWDGGYTF.

This chain connects TRBV1 to TRBJ2-1. TRBV1 is a pseudogene. CDR3 length equals 17 residues. This CDR3 reads CTSSQAYPTKGLYEQFF. DNA for the CDR3: TGCACCAGCAGCCAAGCCTACCCCACAAAAGGCCTCTATGAGCAGTTCTTC.

The chain couples TRBV10-1 to TRBJ2-7; the D is unclear. V shed 0 bases and J shed 1 base, with 7 bases lying between them. Germline loops: CDR1 WNHNN, CDR2 SYGVQD (reference sequence). The CDR3 runs to 14 residues. CDR3 sequence: CASSESLESYEQYF. In DNA, the CDR3 is TGCGCCAGCAGTGAGTCGCTCGAATCCTACGAGCAGTACTTC.

The chain recombines TRBV7-2 with TRBJ2-2; 15 bases line up with TRBD2. Germline V gene sequence: CDR1 SGHTA, CDR2 FQGNSA. Germline trimming cut 5 bases from V and 1 base from J; bases unmatched to any gene: 8. CDR3 length: 19 amino acids. The CDR3 nucleotides read TGTGCCAGCAGCCCCGGACTAGCGGGAGGGCCCCGGAACACCGGGGAGCTGTTTTTT. Its protein is CASSPGLAGGPRNTGELFF. The entire variable domain, with the rest obtained from reference TRBV7-2 and TRBJ2-2, is as follows: GAGVSQSPSNKVTEKGKDVELRCDPISGHTALYWYRQSLGQGLEFLIYFQGNSAPDKSGLPSDRFSAERTGGSVSTLTIQRTQQEDSAVYLCASSPGLAGGPRNTGELFFGEGSRLTVL.

The table lists this clone with a count of one. The genes are TRBV5-1 and TRBJ1-2; D is ambiguous. CDR1 is SGHRS, CDR2 YFSETQ, per germline. Trimming shortened V by 3 bases and J by 7 bases, and 25 bases separated the two germline ends. The CDR3 spans 17 residues. For the CDR3, the DNA is TGCGCCAGCAGCTCCGGGGAGACGGTGAACGCCGCGGGTGGCTACACCTTC. Its translation is CASSSGETVNAAGGYTF.

This clone was seen a single time. The chain carries TRBV23-1 and TRBJ1-4, with D possibly TRBD1 on 5 matching bases. TRBV23-1 is classed as an ORF, of uncertain function. Trimming took off 0 bases at V and 7 bases at J, with 15 bases between the two ends. The length of the CDR3 is 16 residues. The CDR3 DNA sequence: TGCGCCAGCAGTCAATCAATCAGGGAGGGAGGTGAAAAACTGTTTTTT. This translates into CASSQSIREGGEKLFF.

The chain carries TRBV30 and TRBJ1-4, with 10 bases aligning to TRBD1. The germline V gene encodes CDR1 GTSNPN and CDR2 SVGIG (reference sequence). The V gene end was trimmed by 2 bases and the J gene end by 6 bases; junction bases not matched to a gene: 3. CDR3 length equals 14 residues. In DNA, the CDR3 is TGTGCCTGGAGTTCGGGACAGGGGTATGAAAAACTGTTTTTT. Encoded protein: CAWSSGQGYEKLFF.

This clone was recorded once. V usage is TRBV6-6 and J usage is TRBJ1-1; D possibly corresponds to TRBD1 (6 bases). V lost 2 bases to trimming and J lost 7 bases, with 8 bases between them. The length of the CDR3 is 12 residues. Germline CDR1 is MNHNY and CDR2 is SVGAGI (reference sequence). The CDR3: CASSYDRSEAFF. DNA for the CDR3: TGTGCCAGCAGTTACGACAGGAGTGAAGCTTTCTTT.

The chain recombines TRBV7-2 with TRBJ2-5, with TRBD2 identical over 14 bases. CDR1 and CDR2 (germline): SGHTA, FQGNSA. V gave up 5 bases and J gave up 5 bases; unmatched junction bases: 4. The CDR3 has 15 residues. CDR3 protein: CASSLGLAGGETQYF. The CDR3 DNA follows: TGTGCCAGCAGCCTAGGACTAGCGGGAGGTGAGACCCAGTACTTC.